This T cell receptor beta chain was recorded in a study of blood T cell repertoires in COVID-19. Study at large: The origin of the acute and convalescent COVID-19 samples was the United States, Italy and Spain.

Assay used: immunoSEQ multiplex PCR; TCRdb lists only in-frame clones, some missing. The sample shows about 390,000 clones, approximately 90% of them seen only once. The ends were cut back, 4 bases at V and 0 bases at J, with 17 bases in the middle. The CDR3 is 16 residues long. Per the germline V gene, CDR1 is SGHNT and CDR2 is YYREEE (reference sequence). The gene calls are TRBV5-4 and TRBJ2-7; D might be TRBD2 (6 bases). Sequencing input: PBMCs or T cells enriched from blood (not recorded which). The sequence was collected from a woman in her 50s who had recovered from COVID-19. Here the CDR3 reads CASSPGEELSSYEQYF. In DNA, the CDR3 is TGTGCCAGCAGCCCGGGGGAGGAGTTGAGCTCCTACGAGCAGTACTTC.